Listed below are T cell receptor beta chains from one sample, sequenced in a study of T cell responses to AZD1222 COVID-19 vaccine. Only in-frame clones appear in the TCRdb table, and some are missing; sequencing was by immunoSEQ multiplex PCR. Among fewer than 150,000 clones listed, 70% to 90% were seen once. The sequenced sample was peripheral blood, obtained 28 days after the second AZD1222 dose. These receptors all stem from an adult who received the AZD1222 COVID-19 vaccine. Both conserved end residues are part of each CDR3. The D gene is left open where the match is weak. A row's size may be missing; if present it is once, few, many or a size class.

TRBJ1-6 | . | . | TRBV2 | CASSDSSYNSPLHF | TGTGCCAGCAGTGACAGCTCCTATAATTCACCCCTCCACTTT
TRBJ2-1 | . | . | TRBV20-1 | CSAQGLYEQFF | TGCAGTGCTCAGGGACTCTACGAGCAGTTCTTC
TRBJ2-7 | . | . | TRBV29-1 | CSVVREYEQYF | TGCAGCGTTGTTAGGGAATACGAGCAGTACTTC
TRBJ2-7 | TRBD1 | once | TRBV19 | CASSMGQTYEQYF | TGTGCCAGTAGTATGGGACAGACCTACGAGCAGTACTTC
TRBJ1-3 | . | . | TRBV14 | CASSQASGNTIYF | TGTGCCAGCAGCCAAGCCTCTGGAAACACCATATATTTT
TRBJ2-1 | . | . | TRBV10-3 | CAISQGDEQFF | TGTGCCATCAGCCAGGGTGATGAGCAGTTCTTC
TRBJ1-5 | . | . | TRBV2 | CASSVGASNQPQHF | TGTGCCAGCAGTGTGGGGGCGAGCAATCAGCCCCAGCATTTT
TRBJ1-1 | . | . | TRBV5-1 | CASSYEQGRTEAFF | TGCGCCAGCAGCTACGAACAGGGAAGGACTGAAGCTTTCTTT
TRBJ2-1 | . | . | TRBV20-1 | CSASYGGSYNEQFF | TGCAGTGCTAGTTATGGAGGCTCCTACAATGAGCAGTTCTTC
TRBJ1-1 | . | once | TRBV27 | CASSYSRGETEAFF | TGTGCCAGCAGTTACTCCCGCGGCGAGACTGAAGCTTTCTTT
TRBJ1-5 | TRBD1 | few | TRBV7-6 | CASSLGTGGLNQPQHF | TGTGCCAGCAGCTTAGGGACAGGGGGCCTCAATCAGCCCCAGCATTTT
TRBJ1-3 | . | . | TRBV12-3/TRBV12-4 | CAASEGNTIYF | TGTGCCGCCAGCGAGGGAAACACCATATATTTT
TRBJ2-3 | . | . | TRBV18 | CASSQAVWGTDTQYF | TGTGCCAGCTCACAGGCGGTCTGGGGCACAGATACGCAGTATTTT
TRBJ1-2 | TRBD1 | . | TRBV4-1 | CASSHLTGANYGYTF | TGCGCCAGCAGCCATCTTACAGGGGCTAACTATGGCTACACCTTC
TRBJ2-5 | TRBD1 | . | TRBV7-9 | CASSSLRDRVAETQYF | TGTGCCAGCAGCTCACTCCGGGACAGGGTAGCAGAGACCCAGTACTTC
TRBJ1-5 | . | . | TRBV19 | CASSIPLRAAVNQPQHF | TGTGCCAGTAGTATCCCCCTGCGCGCAGCAGTCAATCAGCCCCAGCATTTT
TRBJ1-1 | . | . | TRBV29-1 | CSVESGWRGAFF | TGCAGCGTTGAAAGCGGTTGGAGAGGAGCTTTCTTT
TRBJ2-2 | . | . | TRBV11-3 | CASSLDGALTGELFF | TGTGCCAGCAGCTTAGATGGGGCCTTAACCGGGGAGCTGTTTTTT
TRBJ2-2 | TRBD2 | . | TRBV6-4 | CASRSGSRSGELFF | TGTGCCAGCAGGAGCGGGAGTCGCTCCGGGGAGCTGTTTTTT
TRBJ1-1 | . | . | TRBV14 | CASSPDHPGRDYMNTEAFF | TGTGCCAGCAGCCCCGACCACCCCGGACGGGATTACATGAACACTGAAGCTTTCTTT
TRBJ1-5 | . | . | TRBV19 | CASSTGGELVSNQPQHF | TGTGCCAGTAGTACCGGGGGGGAACTCGTCAGCAATCAGCCCCAGCATTTT
TRBJ1-2 | . | . | TRBV4-1 | CASSHSGGDGYTF | TGCGCCAGCAGCCATAGCGGGGGGGACGGCTACACCTTC
TRBJ1-1 | . | . | TRBV30 | CAWSLVNTEAFF | TGTGCCTGGAGTTTGGTGAACACTGAAGCTTTCTTT
TRBJ1-2 | . | . | TRBV12-3/TRBV12-4 | CASSLEGSVGYTF | TGTGCCAGCAGTTTAGAAGGGTCTGTTGGCTACACCTTC
TRBJ2-1 | TRBD1 | . | TRBV7-9 | CASSSTGASYNEQFF | TGTGCCAGCAGCTCTACAGGGGCGTCCTACAATGAGCAGTTCTTC
TRBJ2-3 | . | . | TRBV11-2 | CASSHRRAGPGTDTQYF | TGTGCCAGCAGCCACCGGAGGGCGGGACCCGGCACAGATACGCAGTATTTT